This T cell receptor (beta chain) was profiled in a study of blood T cell repertoires in COVID-19. About the research overall: Material from acute and convalescent COVID-19 was sourced from the United States, Italy and Spain. PBMCs, B-cell-depleted T cells, or T cells provided the cDNA or gDNA that made up the material.

Original handling: Reference gene primer amplification gave nucleated cell count estimates. Some clones are missing from TCRdb's copy, which holds only in-frame ones; the method was immunoSEQ multiplex PCR. V and J calls and clone size are copied from that table; D and trimming were computed from the DNA. Seen here are some 26,000 clones, around nine tenths observed once, and the top ten hold 4% to 5.5%. CDR3 length equals 15 residues. V lost 5 bases, J lost 2 bases, and 7 bases stayed unmatched. Germline assignment: CDR1 SEHNR and CDR2 FQNEAQ (reference sequence). The chain recombines TRBV7-9 with TRBJ2-3; 7 nucleotides align to TRBD2. The receptor comes from a man between 65 and 80 years old with active COVID-19. Sequenced: peripheral blood. The CDR3, as DNA: TGTGCCAGCAGCCAAATGGGAGGGGCCACAGATACGCAGTATTTT. Amino acids: CASSQMGGATDTQYF.